The 15 T cell receptor beta chains below come from one sample, sequenced in a study of cytomegalovirus exposure and HLA in healthy donors. A multiplex PCR was run with 60 Vbeta primers and 13 Jbeta primers. Using immunoSEQ multiplex PCR, the repertoire was profiled, and TCRdb retains in-frame clones only, with some absent. Of some 150,000 clones in the sample, about two thirds were seen once. The specimen was PBMCs. These receptor sequences come from a man aged 45-60 years in good health and CMV-seropositive.

The V call is TRBV2, the J call TRBJ2-2; tentative D call: TRBD2 (6 bases). The CDR3 runs 14 residues. The germline V gene encodes CDR1 SNHLY and CDR2 FYNNEI. V lost 7 bases and J lost 5, with 14 bases in between. The CDR3 region has the DNA TGTGCCAGCAATGGAGCCCGGGGGACCGGGGAGCTGTTTTTT. Protein sequence: CASNGARGTGELFF.

V gene TRBV7-8 combines with J gene TRBJ2-1, with 8 bases that match TRBD2. This CDR3 contains 16 residues. Germline CDR1 reads SGHVS; CDR2 reads FQNEAQ. The V segment lost 4 bases and the J segment 0 bases; nucleotides outside the gene matches: 5. CDR3 coding DNA: TGTGCCAGCAGCTACGGGAGGGACTCCTCCTACAATGAGCAGTTCTTC. Its protein is CASSYGRDSSYNEQFF.

The chain uses TRBV15 and TRBJ1-1; 7 nucleotides match TRBD1. The CDR3 is made up of 13 amino acids. CDR1 is LNHNV and CDR2 is YYDKDF in the germline V gene (reference sequence). Losses at the gene ends were 5 bases for V and 6 bases for J; bases not matched to a gene: 6. The CDR3 DNA follows: TGTGCCACCAGCCGACGACAGGGCGCTGAAGCTTTCTTT. This encodes CATSRRQGAEAFF.

The chain carries TRBV27 and TRBJ2-7; 10 nucleotides line up with TRBD1. CDR3 size: 13 residues. Per the germline V gene, CDR1 is MNHEY and CDR2 is SMNVEV (reference sequence). V trimming: 8 bases; J trimming: 4 bases; junction bases outside the gene matches: 5. For the CDR3, the DNA is TGTGCCAGCCTCGGACAGGGGGGGTACGAGCAGTACTTC. Residues: CASLGQGGYEQYF.

The rearrangement uses TRBV2 and TRBJ1-6, with D possibly TRBD1 on 6 matching bases. CDR3 length: 15 amino acids. CDR1 and CDR2 (germline): SNHLY, FYNNEI. The ends were cut back, 7 bases at V and 6 bases at J, with 16 bases in the middle. The CDR3 region is CASTKTGNANSPLHF. The CDR3 DNA sequence: TGTGCCAGCACCAAAACAGGGAACGCTAATTCACCCCTCCACTTT. Full variable domain (missing parts from reference TRBV2 and TRBJ1-6): EPEVTQTPSHQVTQMGQEVILRCVPISNHLYFYWYRQILGQKVEFLVSFYNNEISEKSEIFDDQFSVERPDGSNFTLKIRSTKLEDSAMYFCASTKTGNANSPLHFGNGTRLTVT.

This sequence joins TRBV5-1 and TRBJ2-7; 8 bases are shared with TRBD1. The CDR3 spans 16 residues. The junction had 9 bases not matched to a gene; V was cut back by 3 bases and J by 1 base. Germline loops: CDR1 SGHRS, CDR2 YFSETQ. The CDR3 DNA sequence: TGCGCCAGCAGCTCGAGGGGGACAGGTCGTTCCTACGAGCAGTACTTC. This translates into CASSSRGTGRSYEQYF.

This rearrangement joins TRBV2 to TRBJ2-7; D gene unclear. CDR1 SNHLY and CDR2 FYNNEI come from the germline V gene. The CDR3 has 11 amino acids. The V end was cut by 7 bases, the J end by 2 bases, with 6 bases between. This chain's CDR3 is CASKPAYEQYF. DNA of the CDR3: TGTGCCAGCAAACCAGCCTACGAGCAGTACTTC.

As regards this clone: One end of the junction does not line up with germline, which may come from a read error. Here the CDR3 DNA reads TGTTCCAGCAGCCCCAGCCAAGCGGGATGGTACGAGCAGTACTTC. Its translation is CSSSPSQAGWYEQYF. The chain has TRBV7-9 and TRBJ2-7; TRBD2 matches 7 bases. Germline V CDR1 and CDR2: SEHNR, FQNEAQ (reference sequence). The CDR3 is made up of 15 amino acids. Full variable domain (remainder filled in from reference TRBV7-9 and TRBJ2-7): DTGVSQNPRHKITKRGQNVTFRCDPISEHNRLYWYRQTLGQGPEFLTYFQNEAQLEKSRLLSDRFSAERPKGSFSTLEIQRTEQGDSAMYLCSSSPSQAGWYEQYFGPGTRLTVT.

This chain's CDR3 is CASSLVYSDGYTF. As DNA, the CDR3 is TGTGCCAGCAGCTTAGTATATTCGGATGGCTACACCTTC. V gene TRBV7-9 combines with J gene TRBJ1-2; no clear D gene. CDR3 size: 13 residues. The V end lost 1 base, the J end lost 6 bases, and 9 bases lay between the germline ends. Per the germline V gene, CDR1 is SEHNR and CDR2 is FQNEAQ (reference sequence).

In this sample, this clone turned up a few times. CDR3 in amino acids: CASSLGSYGYTF. The CDR3 DNA reads as TGTGCCAGCAGCTTGGGCAGCTATGGCTACACCTTC. The rearrangement links TRBV5-6 to TRBJ1-2, with D unresolved. Deletions cut 0 bases from V and 4 bases from J, with 4 bases between. This CDR3 comprises 12 residues. Germline V lookup: CDR1 SGHDT, CDR2 YYEEEE. Variable domain in full (rest from reference TRBV5-6 and TRBJ1-2): DAGVTQSPTHLIKTRGQQVTLRCSPKSGHDTVSWYQQALGQGPQFIFQYYEEEERQRGNFPDRFSGHQFPNYSSELNVNALLLGDSALYLCASSLGSYGYTFGSGTRLTVV.

The chain combines TRBV5-1 with TRBJ2-4, with D perhaps TRBD2 (5 bases). V was pared by 0 bases and J by 9 bases, with 13 bases between. The CDR3 is made up of 14 amino acids. Germline CDR1 is SGHRS and CDR2 is YFSETQ. The chain's CDR3 is CASSLGTSGGIQYF. The CDR3 nucleotides read TGCGCCAGCAGCTTGGGGACTTCCGGCGGCATTCAGTACTTC.

This clone was picked up a small number of times. This chain connects TRBV19 to TRBJ2-5; TRBD1 is a possible D gene (5 bases). The J call may not be correct, given that the DNA end is closer to TRBJ2-7. The CDR3 has 15 amino acids. In germline, CDR1 is LNHDA, CDR2 SQIVND (reference sequence). The CDR3 loop is CATWGGTETSYEQYF. DNA for the CDR3: TGTGCCACCTGGGGCGGAACGGAAACCTCCTACGAGCAGTACTTC.

V and J are TRBV27 and TRBJ1-2, with 9 nucleotides matching TRBD1. The trim removed 4 bases at V and 1 base at J, leaving 13 bases unmatched. This CDR3 comprises 18 residues. The germline CDR1 and CDR2 sequences are MNHEY and SMNVEV (reference sequence). DNA for the CDR3: TGTGCCAGCAGTTCGAAACCGGGACAGGGTGTCGGTAACTATGGCTACACCTTC. It yields the protein CASSSKPGQGVGNYGYTF.

CDR3 in amino acids: CASSFGTGFADTQYF. Here the CDR3 DNA reads TGTGCCAGCAGTTTCGGGACAGGGTTTGCAGATACGCAGTATTTT. This sequence joins TRBV27 and TRBJ2-3, with 9 bases lining up with TRBD1. The germline CDR1 and CDR2 sequences are MNHEY and SMNVEV (reference sequence). V lost 3 bases and J lost 4; bases outside the gene matches: 5. This CDR3 has 15 amino acids.

The chain combines TRBV5-1 with TRBJ2-3; weak D call: TRBD2 (6 bases). The CDR3 is made up of 15 amino acids. From germline, CDR1 is SGHRS and CDR2 YFSETQ. Trimming removed 4 bases at V and 4 bases at J, with 16 bases between. The CDR3 DNA follows: TGCGCCAGCAGCGATGGAGGAGGGGTAGCAGATACGCAGTATTTT. Translation: CASSDGGGVADTQYF.